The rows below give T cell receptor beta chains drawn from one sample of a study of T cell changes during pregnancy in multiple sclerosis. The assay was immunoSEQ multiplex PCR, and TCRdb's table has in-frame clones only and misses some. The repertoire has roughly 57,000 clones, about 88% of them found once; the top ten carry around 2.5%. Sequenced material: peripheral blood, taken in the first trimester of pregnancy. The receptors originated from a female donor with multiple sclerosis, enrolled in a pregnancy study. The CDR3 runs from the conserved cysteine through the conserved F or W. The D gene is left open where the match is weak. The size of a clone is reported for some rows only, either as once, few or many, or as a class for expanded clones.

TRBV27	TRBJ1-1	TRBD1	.	CASSSTRGQGRGATEAFF	TGTGCTAGCAGTTCCACAAGGGGACAGGGACGGGGAGCCACTGAAGCTTTCTTT
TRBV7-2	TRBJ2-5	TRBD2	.	CASSLAGSGRGRETQYF	TGTGCCAGCAGCTTAGCTGGTAGCGGGAGAGGTAGGGAGACCCAGTACTTC
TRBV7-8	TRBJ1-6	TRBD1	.	CASSLGQGAYSPLHF	TGTGCCAGCAGCTTAGGCCAGGGGGCTTATTCACCCCTCCACTTT
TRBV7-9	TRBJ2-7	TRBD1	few	CASSSTGEQYF	TGTGCCAGCAGCTCGACAGGGGAGCAGTACTTC
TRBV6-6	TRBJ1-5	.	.	CASSDSPSNQPQHF	TGTGCCAGCAGCGACAGCCCTAGCAATCAGCCCCAGCATTTT
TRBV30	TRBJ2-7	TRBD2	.	CAWFPPPRLAHYEQYF	TGTGCCTGGTTCCCCCCCCCAAGACTAGCTCACTACGAGCAGTACTTC
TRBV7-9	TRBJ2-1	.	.	CASPNDSSYNEQFF	TGTGCCAGCCCCAATGACAGCTCCTACAATGAGCAGTTCTTC
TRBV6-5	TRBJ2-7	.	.	CASSYDDGTYEQYF	TGTGCCAGCAGTTACGATGACGGGACCTACGAGCAGTACTTC
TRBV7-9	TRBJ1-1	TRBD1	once	CASSSRDRGNTEAFF	TGTGCCAGCAGCTCCCGGGACAGGGGGAACACTGAAGCTTTCTTT
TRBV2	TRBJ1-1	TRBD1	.	CASSDGQGATEAFF	TGTGCCAGCAGCGATGGACAGGGAGCTACTGAAGCTTTCTTT
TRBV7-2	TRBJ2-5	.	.	CASSFNEAVQETQYF	TGTGCCAGCAGCTTTAATGAGGCCGTACAAGAGACCCAGTACTTC
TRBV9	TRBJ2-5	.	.	CASSVAGGLAETQYF	TGTGCCAGCAGCGTAGCGGGGGGCTTAGCAGAGACCCAGTACTTC
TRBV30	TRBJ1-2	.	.	CACLRRGRYTF	TGTGCCTGCCTTCGGCGGGGACGCTACACCTTC
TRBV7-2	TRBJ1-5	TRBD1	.	CASSPLDRNQPQHF	TGTGCCAGCAGCCCCTTGGACAGGAATCAGCCCCAGCATTTT
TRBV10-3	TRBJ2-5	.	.	CAISNSAWETQYF	TGTGCCATCAGTAACAGTGCGTGGGAGACCCAGTACTTC
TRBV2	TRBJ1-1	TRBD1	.	CASSAGQDRHTEAFF	TGTGCCAGCAGTGCGGGACAGGATAGGCACACTGAAGCTTTCTTT
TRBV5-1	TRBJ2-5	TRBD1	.	CASSRYTTTGEETQYF	TGCGCCAGCAGCCGATATACTACTACAGGGGAAGAGACCCAGTACTTC
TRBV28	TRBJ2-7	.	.	CASSLFSPEQYF	TGTGCCAGCAGTTTATTTTCTCCCGAGCAGTACTTC
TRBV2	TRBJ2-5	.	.	CASSEQGQETQYF	TGTGCCAGCAGTGAACAGGGGCAAGAGACCCAGTACTTC
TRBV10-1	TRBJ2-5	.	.	CASSETPQGETQYF	TGCGCCAGCAGTGAAACCCCGCAGGGGGAGACCCAGTACTTC
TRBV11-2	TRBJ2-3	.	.	CASSFQAVTDTQYF	TGTGCCAGCAGCTTCCAAGCGGTCACAGATACGCAGTATTTT
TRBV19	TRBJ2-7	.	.	CASSPGSSYEQYF	TGTGCCAGTAGCCCCGGGAGCTCCTACGAGCAGTACTTC
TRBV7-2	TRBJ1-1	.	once	CASSPTGFGEAFF	TGTGCCAGCAGCCCGACAGGTTTCGGTGAAGCTTTCTTT
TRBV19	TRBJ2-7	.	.	CASSETSSYEQYF	TGTGCCAGTAGTGAGACTTCATCCTACGAGCAGTACTTC
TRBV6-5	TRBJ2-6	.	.	CASSSAGANVLTF	TGTGCCAGCAGTTCGGCTGGGGCCAACGTCCTGACTTTC
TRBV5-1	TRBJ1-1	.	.	CASMSGTIKGGTEAFF	TGCGCCAGCATGTCCGGGACAATAAAAGGAGGCACTGAAGCTTTCTTT
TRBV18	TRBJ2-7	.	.	CASSSIGGSYEQYF	TGTGCCAGCTCAAGTATAGGCGGCTCCTACGAGCAGTACTTC